This TCR beta chain was identified during a study of blood T cell repertoires in COVID-19. Study in general: Both acute and convalescent COVID-19 samples were obtained from the United States, Italy and Spain.

Clones were read by immunoSEQ multiplex PCR, and TCRdb kept only the in-frame ones, dropping some. The table records about 190,000 clones, roughly 84% of them present only once. This CDR3 has 12 amino acids. V shed 6 bases and J 10 bases; nucleotides not matched to a gene: 7. Per the germline V gene, CDR1 is MDHEN and CDR2 is SYDVKM. V usage is TRBV28 and J usage is TRBJ1-1; 8 nucleotides match TRBD1. This receptor was taken from a woman older than 75 with active or convalescent COVID-19. Sequencing used peripheral blood. CDR3: CASRPTGDGAFF. In nucleotides, the CDR3 is TGTGCCAGCAGACCGACAGGGGATGGAGCTTTCTTT.